This is a list of T cell receptor beta chains from one sample in a study of blood T cell repertoires in COVID-19. The assay was immunoSEQ multiplex PCR, and TCRdb's table has in-frame clones only and misses some. The repertoire consists of around 370,000 clones, with roughly 90% occurring once and the leading ten covering around 7.9%. What was sequenced was peripheral blood. These TCRs come from a woman in her seventies with COVID-19, enrolled during active disease. CDR3s include the opening cysteine and the closing phenylalanine or tryptophan. D genes are given only for firm matches. Not all rows give a size; the values are once, few, many and, for expanded clones, a class.

CDR3 protein | CDR3 DNA | V gene | clone size | CDR3 length | J gene | D gene
CASSSLHYGNQPQHF | TGTGCCAGCAGTTCCCTCCACTATGGCAATCAGCCCCAGCATTTT | TRBV28 | NA | 15 | TRBJ1-5 | NA
CASSLAGGRWNEQFF | TGTGCCAGCAGTTTAGCGGGGGGGAGATGGAATGAGCAGTTCTTC | TRBV5-4 | NA | 15 | TRBJ2-1 | TRBD2
CASTRDSGPYEQYF | TGTGCCAGTACCAGGGACAGTGGCCCCTACGAGCAGTACTTC | TRBV19 | NA | 14 | TRBJ2-7 | TRBD1
CASSLAAGQETQYF | TGCGCCAGCAGCTTGGCGGCCGGGCAAGAGACCCAGTACTTC | TRBV5-1 | NA | 14 | TRBJ2-5 | NA
CASSLADTVSGNTIYF | TGCGCCAGCAGCTTGGCGGACACAGTCTCTGGAAACACCATATATTTT | TRBV5-1 | NA | 16 | TRBJ1-3 | NA
CAISEGANQPQHF | TGTGCCATCAGTGAGGGGGCAAATCAGCCCCAGCATTTT | TRBV10-3 | NA | 13 | TRBJ1-5 | NA
CASSLRDSGETQYF | TGTGCCAGCAGCTTACGGGACAGTGGAGAGACCCAGTACTTC | TRBV7-2 | NA | 14 | TRBJ2-5 | TRBD1
CASREGRPEAFF | TGTGCCAGCAGGGAGGGTAGACCCGAAGCTTTCTTT | TRBV6-5 | few | 12 | TRBJ1-1 | NA
CASSLKRYRGTDEQPQHF | TGTGCCAGCAGCTTAAAGAGGTACAGGGGGACTGACGAACAGCCCCAGCATTTT | TRBV7-8 | NA | 18 | TRBJ1-5 | TRBD1
CASSLYYEQYF | TGTGCCAGCAGCTTATACTACGAGCAGTACTTC | TRBV7-9 | NA | 11 | TRBJ2-7 | NA
CAWSYLEGGQETQYF | TGTGCCTGGAGTTATTTGGAGGGGGGGCAAGAGACCCAGTACTTC | TRBV30 | NA | 15 | TRBJ2-5 | NA
CASSLAGPNTGELFF | TGTGCCAGCAGCTTGGCCGGTCCAAACACCGGGGAGCTGTTTTTT | TRBV5-7 | NA | 15 | TRBJ2-2 | NA
CAWSWGGVGEQYF | TGTGCCTGGAGTTGGGGGGGCGTTGGGGAGCAGTACTTC | TRBV30 | NA | 13 | TRBJ2-7 | NA
CSPPVRGNQPQHF | TGCAGCCCCCCAGTCCGGGGCAATCAGCCCCAGCATTTT | TRBV29-1 | NA | 13 | TRBJ1-5 | NA
CASSLEGGDSNQPQHF | TGTGCCAGCAGCTTAGAGGGGGGGGATAGCAATCAGCCCCAGCATTTT | TRBV7-8 | NA | 16 | TRBJ1-5 | NA
CASSLRQGGTEAFF | TGCGCCAGCAGCCTCCGACAGGGGGGTACTGAAGCTTTCTTT | TRBV5-1 | NA | 14 | TRBJ1-1 | TRBD1
CASSSPGQGIFGYTF | TGTGCCAGCAGTTCCCCGGGACAGGGGATTTTTGGCTACACCTTC | TRBV6-5 | NA | 15 | TRBJ1-2 | TRBD1
CASSFRRSSYEQYF | TGTGCCAGCAGCTTTCGACGGAGCTCCTACGAGCAGTACTTC | TRBV7-2 | NA | 14 | TRBJ2-7 | NA
CSASYGGFSYNEQFF | TGCAGTGCTAGTTACGGGGGGTTTTCCTACAATGAGCAGTTCTTC | TRBV20-1 | NA | 15 | TRBJ2-1 | TRBD2
CASSQGAGGSYGYTF | TGTGCCAGCAGCCAAGGAGCCGGAGGGTCCTATGGCTACACCTTC | TRBV3-1/TRBV3-2 | once | 15 | TRBJ1-2 | NA
CATGAGGPTNTQYF | TGTGCCACCGGAGCGGGGGGGCCGACGAATACGCAGTATTTT | TRBV24-1 | NA | 14 | TRBJ2-3 | TRBD2
CASSRYSSSYEQYF | TGTGCCAGCAGCCGATATAGTAGCTCCTACGAGCAGTACTTC | TRBV3-1/TRBV3-2 | NA | 14 | TRBJ2-7 | NA
CASSLSSQVVLEKLFF | TGCGCCAGCAGCTTGAGTTCACAGGTAGTACTGGAAAAACTGTTTTTT | TRBV5-1 | NA | 16 | TRBJ1-4 | NA
CASSLSGITDTQYF | TGTGCCAGCAGCTTGTCAGGAATAACAGATACGCAGTATTTT | TRBV5-6 | NA | 14 | TRBJ2-3 | NA
CASSPYGTGNNQPQHF | TGTGCCAGCTCACCCTACGGTACGGGGAACAATCAGCCCCAGCATTTT | TRBV18 | NA | 16 | TRBJ1-5 | NA
CASSQDRESYGYTF | TGCGCCAGCAGCCAAGACAGGGAAAGCTATGGCTACACCTTC | TRBV4-3 | NA | 14 | TRBJ1-2 | NA
CASSQQTNTEAFF | TGTGCCAGCAGCCAACAAACGAACACTGAAGCTTTCTTT | TRBV7-2 | NA | 13 | TRBJ1-1 | NA
CASRPRSYGYTF | TGTGCCAGCAGACCTAGAAGCTATGGCTACACCTTC | TRBV6-5 | NA | 12 | TRBJ1-2 | NA
CASSPGGSKYGYTF | TGTGCCAGCAGCCCAGGGGGGTCGAAGTATGGCTACACCTTC | TRBV13 | NA | 14 | TRBJ1-2 | TRBD1
CASSFHRTGNTEAFF | TGTGCCAGCAGCTTTCACAGGACGGGGAACACTGAAGCTTTCTTT | TRBV5-6 | NA | 15 | TRBJ1-1 | NA
CASSLTALQGETQYF | TGCGCCAGCAGCCTGACCGCACTACAGGGGGAGACCCAGTACTTC | TRBV5-1 | once | 15 | TRBJ2-5 | TRBD1
CASSVTGKAYEQYF | TGTGCCAGCAGCGTAACAGGGAAGGCCTACGAGCAGTACTTC | TRBV5-5 | NA | 14 | TRBJ2-7 | NA
CASSGGGLNTGELFF | TGCGCCAGCAGTGGCGGGGGGCTGAACACCGGGGAGCTGTTTTTT | TRBV10-1 | NA | 15 | TRBJ2-2 | TRBD2
CASSLRTGLNTEAFF | TGTGCCAGCAGCTTAAGAACAGGACTGAACACTGAAGCTTTCTTT | TRBV11-2 | NA | 15 | TRBJ1-1 | NA
CASRSSSGANVLTF | TGCGCCAGCAGGAGCTCCTCTGGGGCCAACGTCCTGACTTTC | TRBV5-1 | NA | 14 | TRBJ2-6 | NA
CASSLSPQYEQYF | TGTGCCAGCAGCTTAAGTCCACAGTACGAGCAGTACTTC | TRBV7-3 | few | 13 | TRBJ2-7 | NA
CASSLKRGGVSYNEQFF | TGTGCCAGCAGCTTGAAGCGGGGGGGCGTTTCCTACAATGAGCAGTTCTTC | TRBV7-9 | NA | 17 | TRBJ2-1 | TRBD2
CASSPGISSYEQYF | TGTGCCAGCAGCCCCGGGATCAGCTCCTACGAGCAGTACTTC | TRBV7-8 | NA | 14 | TRBJ2-7 | NA
CASEPRGLRGYTF | TGTGCCAGCGAGCCCCGGGGGTTGAGGGGCTACACCTTC | TRBV6-5 | NA | 13 | TRBJ1-2 | NA
CASSIEGLREAFF | TGTGCCAGTAGTATCGAGGGTCTGAGAGAAGCTTTCTTT | TRBV19 | once | 13 | TRBJ1-1 | NA
CASSQGGSAFF | TGCGCCAGCAGCCAAGGGGGCTCGGCTTTCTTT | TRBV4-3 | NA | 11 | TRBJ1-1 | NA
CASSDFFAGANVLTF | TGCGCCAGCAGTGATTTCTTTGCTGGGGCCAACGTCCTGACTTTC | TRBV10-2 | NA | 15 | TRBJ2-6 | NA
CASSQVQGRPSETQYF | TGCGCCAGCAGCCAAGTTCAGGGGCGTCCATCGGAGACCCAGTACTTC | TRBV4-1 | NA | 16 | TRBJ2-5 | NA
CASSMGGGVYIQYF | TGTGCCAGTAGTATGGGCGGGGGGGTCTACATTCAGTACTTC | TRBV19 | NA | 14 | TRBJ2-4 | TRBD2
CASRETVNTEAFF | TGTGCCAGCAGGGAGACGGTGAACACTGAAGCTTTCTTT | TRBV6-5 | NA | 13 | TRBJ1-1 | NA
CASSFQGSYEQYF | TGTGCCAGCAGCTTTCAGGGGTCCTACGAGCAGTACTTC | TRBV7-8 | NA | 13 | TRBJ2-7 | NA